These 23 T cell receptor beta chains were sequenced from one sample in a study of T cells in Graves' hyperthyroidism and ophthalmopathy. Template material for amplifying TCR beta CDR3 regions consisted of RNA transcripts. Initially, a first-round RT-PCR of the TCR CDR3 employed the HTBI primer set. MiXCR was run by TCRdb on the multiplex PCR reads, yielding one entry per CDR3 protein. The sample includes about 380,000 distinct CDR3 sequences, approximately 17% of them seen just once. Specimen: blood. These TCRs come from a man in his late teens or twenties with Graves' ophthalmopathy.

This clonotype has more than one count but fewer than ten. V is TRBV18 and J is TRBJ2-6, with D unresolved. Germline V gene lookup returns CDR1 KGHSH and CDR2 LQKENI. Trimming took off 1 base at V and 3 bases at J, with 4 bases between the two ends. The CDR3 has 14 amino acids. CDR3 residues: CASSPQNGANVLTF. The CDR3 region has the DNA TGTGCCAGCTCACCACAAAATGGGGCCAACGTCCTGACTTTC.

In its sample, this clonotype was seen many times. This chain connects TRBV28 to TRBJ2-7, with TRBD1 matching over 7 bases. V shed 6 bases, J shed 6 bases, and the junction held 11 bases outside the gene matches. In germline, CDR1 is MDHEN, CDR2 SYDVKM. The CDR3 contains 14 residues. The CDR3 spells CASSPYPDRAEQYF. The CDR3 DNA reads as TGTGCCAGCAGCCCATACCCTGACAGGGCCGAGCAGTACTTC. Looking up the rest from reference TRBV28 and TRBJ2-7 gives the full variable domain: DVKVTQSSRYLVKRTGEKVFLECVQDMDHENMFWYRQDPGLGLRLIYFSYDVKMKEKGDIPEGYSVSREKKERFSLILESASTNQTSMYLCASSPYPDRAEQYFGPGTRLTVT.

This clonotype was recorded at least ten times. The genes are TRBV11-2 and TRBJ2-7; D possibly uses TRBD1 or TRBD2 (5 bases each). From germline, CDR1 is SGHAT and CDR2 FQNNGV. The CDR3 is 14 amino acids. Deletions cut 9 bases from V and 0 bases from J, with 15 bases between. CDR3 amino acids: CARAIWGNSYEQYF. DNA of the CDR3: TGTGCCAGGGCAATTTGGGGGAACTCCTACGAGCAGTACTTC.

This clonotype was seen at least ten times. CDR3 sequence: CASSLAGEGNQPQHF. The CDR3, as DNA: TGTGCCAGCAGTTTGGCAGGGGAAGGGAATCAGCCCCAGCATTTT. The V and J genes are TRBV12-3 or TRBV12-4 and TRBJ1-5, with D possibly being TRBD1 (6 bases). Between the trimmed V and J ends, which lost 3 bases and 4 bases, there was a span of 13 bases. The CDR3 consists of 15 residues.

This clonotype was seen ten or more times. The chain recombines TRBV7-9 with TRBJ2-1; maybe TRBD2 (6 bases). V was trimmed by 6 bases and J by 9 bases, leaving 12 bases between them. The CDR3 contains 12 residues. Germline V gives CDR1 SEHNR, CDR2 FQNEAQ (reference sequence). CDR3 nucleotides: TGTGCCAGCAGTTGGGAGGTGCCTGAGCAGTTCTTC. It encodes CASSWEVPEQFF.

This clonotype was seen repeatedly, ten times or more. The V and J genes are TRBV7-8 and TRBJ1-2; no clear D gene. This CDR3 contains 14 residues. V lost 4 bases and J lost 7, with 16 bases in between. CDR1 is SGHVS, CDR2 FQNEAQ, per germline. This CDR3 is CASSSTPGEIGYTF. In DNA, the CDR3 is TGTGCCAGCAGCTCGACCCCCGGTGAAATTGGCTACACCTTC.

This clonotype was recorded many times. The rearrangement uses TRBV3-1 and TRBJ2-2; TRBD1 agrees at 8 bases. Germline CDR1 reads LGHDT; CDR2 reads YNNKEL (reference sequence). CDR3 length equals 14 residues. Trimming cost V 6 bases and J 7 bases; bases outside gene matches: 7. In DNA form, the CDR3 reads TGTGCCAGCAGAGGACAGGGTCACGGCGGGGAGCTGTTTTTT. Protein sequence: CASRGQGHGGELFF.

In its sample, this clonotype was seen many times. V usage is TRBV12-3 or TRBV12-4 and J usage is TRBJ2-7; the D gene is possibly TRBD1 (6 bases). Trimming removed 3 bases from V and 6 bases from J, with 15 bases in between. The CDR3 spans 14 residues. The CDR3 DNA follows: TGTGCCAGCAGTTTGGTGGGGGCGGTGGCCGAGCAGTACTTC. It encodes CASSLVGAVAEQYF.

This clonotype was observed a few times. The chain uses TRBV3-1 and TRBJ2-2; 7 bases agree with TRBD2. V dropped 3 bases and J dropped 4; count of bases not matched to a gene: 11. Germline V gene lookup returns CDR1 LGHDT and CDR2 YNNKEL (reference sequence). The CDR3 has 17 residues. This CDR3 is CASSHFLGGIGTGELFF. The CDR3 bases are TGTGCCAGCAGCCACTTCCTCGGGGGGATCGGCACCGGGGAGCTGTTTTTT.

The chain combines TRBV12-3 or TRBV12-4 with TRBJ2-1, with 9 bases matching TRBD2. The V segment lost 3 bases and the J segment 0 bases; nucleotides outside the gene matches: 3. The CDR3 sequence is 16 residues long. CDR3 in amino acids: CASSFSGGLSYNEQFF. CDR3 DNA: TGTGCCAGCAGTTTCAGCGGGGGGCTCTCCTACAATGAGCAGTTCTTC.

This clonotype was observed many times. The chain has TRBV28 and TRBJ2-3; D is undetermined. Germline lookup yields CDR1 MDHEN and CDR2 SYDVKM. The CDR3 length is 14 residues. Trimming cost V 3 bases and J 1 base, with 8 bases left between them. The CDR3: CASSFPGRTDTQYF. The DNA for the CDR3 is TGTGCCAGCAGTTTCCCAGGCCGCACAGATACGCAGTATTTT.

J is TRBJ2-7 and V is TRBV24-1; TRBD1 aligns across 12 bases. V gave up 7 bases and J gave up 5 bases; unmatched junction bases: 8. CDR1 is KGHDR, CDR2 SFDVKD, per germline. This CDR3 is 15 amino acids long. This CDR3 reads CATSSTGTGGDEQYF. CDR3 DNA sequence: TGTGCCACCAGCTCTACCGGGACAGGGGGCGACGAGCAGTACTTC.

This clonotype has ten or more counts. A junction end diverges from the germline sequence, so it may reflect a read error. The chain joins TRBV20-1 to TRBJ1-1, with TRBD1 as a possible D gene (5 bases). This CDR3 contains 11 residues. Germline V gene data show CDR1 as DFQATT and CDR2 as SNEGSKA (reference sequence). As DNA, the CDR3 is TGCAGTTCTAGGGGTGTCACTGAAGCTTTCTTT. Translation gives CSSRGVTEAFF.

This clonotype has ten or more counts. The rearrangement joins TRBV11-2 to TRBJ1-1, with a possible D match to TRBD1 (5 bases). The CDR3 extends over 13 amino acids. Germline values: CDR1 SGHAT, CDR2 FQNNGV. V was shortened by 4 bases and J by 6 bases, with 12 bases between the two germline ends. CDR3 coding DNA: TGTGCCAGCAGCTCCCATGCGGGGGCTGAAGCTTTCTTT. It translates to CASSSHAGAEAFF.

With regard to this clonotype: This sequence may be a read error, since a much larger clone differs from it by one base. The gene calls are TRBV6-1 and TRBJ2-5; D may correspond to TRBD1 or TRBD2 (6 bases each). The germline V gene encodes CDR1 MNHNS and CDR2 SASEGT. The CDR3 loop spans 16 amino acids. The CDR3 bases are TGTGCCAGCGGTGAAGCGCTTCTTGGGGGGCAGGAGACCCAGTACTTC. Protein: CASGEALLGGQETQYF.

The V gene is TRBV4-2, the J gene TRBJ1-6, with D possibly TRBD1 on 6 matching bases. Germline V lookup: CDR1 LGHNA, CDR2 YNFKEQ. The CDR3 contains 15 residues. V was pared by 5 bases and J by 7 bases, with 15 bases between. The CDR3 loop is CASSDGGTSNSPLHF. For the CDR3, the DNA is TGTGCCAGCAGCGATGGGGGGACAAGCAATTCACCCCTCCACTTT.

This clonotype was observed a handful of times. The germline gene is not matched at one end of the junction; a read error may be the cause. The chain employs TRBV12-3 or TRBV12-4 and TRBJ2-3; tentatively, D is TRBD1 (8 bases). The CDR3 covers 15 residues. This CDR3 reads CAISLTGEGTDTQYF. The CDR3 bases are TGTGCCATCAGTCTGACAGGGGAGGGAACAGATACGCAGTATTTT.

V gene TRBV3-1 combines with J gene TRBJ2-3, with D possibly being TRBD1 or TRBD2 (6 bases each). The V and J ends lost 4 bases and 2 bases respectively, with 16 bases between them. Germline values: CDR1 LGHDT, CDR2 YNNKEL (reference sequence). This CDR3 spans 16 amino acids. The CDR3 is CASSPRGGHTTDTQYF. The CDR3 nucleotides read TGTGCCAGCAGCCCGCGTGGGGGGCACACCACAGATACGCAGTATTTT.

In its sample, this clonotype was seen many times. The gene calls are TRBV5-1 and TRBJ2-1; 8 bases match TRBD2. J was trimmed by 2 bases and V by 5 bases; bases with no gene match: 6. Germline V gene sequence: CDR1 SGHRS, CDR2 YFSETQ. This CDR3 has 15 amino acids. The chain's CDR3 is CASSAGGLTYNEQFF. CDR3 sequence (DNA): TGCGCCAGCAGTGCGGGGGGTCTCACCTACAATGAGCAGTTCTTC.

This clonotype was seen a few times. V is TRBV9 and J is TRBJ2-5; 7 bases line up with TRBD1. The CDR3 is 14 amino acids. Trimming removed 3 bases from V and 1 base from J; junction bases left unmatched: 3. CDR1 SGDLS and CDR2 YYNGEE come from the germline V gene. CDR3: CASSARDSQETQYF. For the CDR3, the DNA is TGTGCCAGCAGCGCCCGGGACAGCCAAGAGACCCAGTACTTC.

At least ten counts were recorded for this clonotype. V gene TRBV24-1 combines with J gene TRBJ2-7, with a tentative D call TRBD1 (5 bases). Germline lookup yields CDR1 KGHDR and CDR2 SFDVKD. The CDR3 runs to 13 residues. Trimming stripped 2 bases from V and 6 bases from J, with 10 bases between. CDR3 amino acids: CATSDSRVAEQYF. CDR3 in DNA: TGTGCCACCAGTGATTCCAGGGTGGCCGAGCAGTACTTC.

This clonotype was picked up many times. The V and J genes are TRBV5-1 and TRBJ2-1; 9 nucleotides match TRBD1. Per the germline V gene, CDR1 is SGHRS and CDR2 is YFSETQ. The junction had 1 base not matched to a gene; V was cut back by 0 bases and J by 6 bases. The CDR3 spans 14 residues. CDR3 in amino acids: CASSLGQGGNEQFF. CDR3 nucleotide sequence: TGCGCCAGCAGCTTGGGACAGGGGGGCAATGAGCAGTTCTTC. Full variable domain (outside the CDR3, taken from reference TRBV5-1 and TRBJ2-1): KAGVTQTPRYLIKTRGQQVTLSCSPISGHRSVSWYQQTPGQGLQFLFEYFSETQRNKGNFPGRFSGRQFSNSRSEMNVSTLELGDSALYLCASSLGQGGNEQFFGPGTRLTVL.

In the case of this clonotype: At one boundary the junction diverges from the germline segment, which might be a read error. This chain joins TRBV12-3 or TRBV12-4 and TRBJ2-3; TRBD1 might be the D (6 bases). The CDR3 contains 15 residues. The CDR3 region has the DNA TGTGCCACCAGTGATTGGGCAGGGGGCACAGATACGCAGTATTTT. The encoded protein is CATSDWAGGTDTQYF.